The 28 T cell receptor beta chains in this list originate from one sample, sequenced in a study of cytomegalovirus exposure and HLA in healthy donors. Primers for the PCR totalled 60 Vbeta and 13 Jbeta. Profiling relied on immunoSEQ multiplex PCR, and the TCRdb table lists in-frame clones only, not all of them. The sample carries more than 100,000 clones, about two thirds recorded once. Sequenced sample: PBMCs. All receptors come from a middle-aged man in good health and CMV-seropositive.

The rearrangement joins TRBV10-3 to TRBJ2-3; 11 bases agree with TRBD1. Germline V gives CDR1 ENHRY, CDR2 SYGVKD. The V segment lost 6 bases and the J segment 3 bases; nucleotides outside the gene matches: 2. This CDR3 comprises 14 residues. The CDR3 DNA reads TGTGCCATCAGAGGGACAGGGGGTACAGATACGCAGTATTTT. As protein: CAIRGTGGTDTQYF.

V gene TRBV29-1 combines with J gene TRBJ2-5, with 11 bases lining up with TRBD1. The last part of the DNA fits TRBJ2-7 better; the J call may be wrong. CDR3 length: 15 amino acids. Germline V gene sequence: CDR1 SQVTM, CDR2 ANQGSEA. The CDR3 bases are TGCAGCGTTGAGACCGGGACAGGGGGTTCCTACGAGCAGTACTTC. The encoded protein is CSVETGTGGSYEQYF.

V and J are TRBV18 and TRBJ2-2; tentative D call: TRBD2 (6 bases). The CDR3 runs 15 residues. Germline V CDR1 and CDR2: KGHSH, LQKENI. The germline V and J ends were trimmed by 0 bases and 4 bases, with 9 bases remaining between them. CDR3 in amino acids: CASSPPRGGTGELFF. CDR3 sequence (DNA): TGTGCCAGCTCACCACCTAGGGGAGGCACCGGGGAGCTGTTTTTT.

The gene calls are TRBV29-1 and TRBJ1-3, with D possibly TRBD1 on 6 matching bases. The CDR3 is 17 residues long. Germline V gene sequence: CDR1 SQVTM, CDR2 ANQGSEA. Trimming left V 1 base short and J 0 bases short, with 16 bases between. CDR3 nucleotide sequence: TGCAGCGTTGAAGTCCTGGACAGACCGTTCTCTGGAAACACCATATATTTT. Protein: CSVEVLDRPFSGNTIYF.

The V and J genes are TRBV7-2 and TRBJ1-2, with TRBD1 matching 7 bases. Per the germline V gene, CDR1 is SGHTA and CDR2 is FQGNSA. V shed 4 bases, J shed 5 bases, and the junction held 4 bases outside the gene matches. The CDR3 is made up of 13 amino acids. CDR3 nucleotides: TGTGCCAGCAGCTCCCGGACAGGATATGGCTACACCTTC. Translated: CASSSRTGYGYTF.

The CDR3 region is CASRSGQHTDTQYF. CDR3 in DNA: TGTGCCAGCAGGTCAGGGCAGCACACAGATACGCAGTATTTT. The chain carries TRBV27 and TRBJ2-3; D is possibly TRBD1 (5 bases). The CDR3 extends over 14 amino acids. V lost 6 bases and J 2 bases, leaving 12 bases between the germline ends. Germline V lookup: CDR1 MNHEY, CDR2 SMNVEV (reference sequence).

The gene calls are TRBV21-1 and TRBJ1-1. TRBV21-1 is labeled a pseudogene. CDR3 length: 12 residues. The CDR3, as DNA: TGTGCCAGCAGTTCATGGACGGGGGAAGCTTTCTTT. Its protein is CASSSWTGEAFF.

V is TRBV7-9 and J is TRBJ2-3; D perhaps matches TRBD2 (5 bases). Germline CDR1 and CDR2: SEHNR and FQNEAQ (reference sequence). The CDR3 has 15 amino acids. V shed 7 bases and J shed 10 bases, with 24 bases lying between them. The CDR3 protein is CASTRESLPTTSQYF. The CDR3 DNA sequence: TGTGCCAGCACCCGGGAATCTCTCCCAACCACTTCGCAGTATTTT.

The V gene is TRBV4-3, the J gene TRBJ2-7, with 7 positions matching TRBD1. Trimming removed 0 bases from V and 3 bases from J; junction bases left unmatched: 5. CDR1 is LGHNA and CDR2 is YSLEER in the germline V gene. CDR3 length: 15 amino acids. Here the CDR3 DNA reads TGCGCCAGCAGCCAAGATGGGACAGCTCGCTACGAGCAGTACTTC. It translates to CASSQDGTARYEQYF.

J is TRBJ2-3 and V is TRBV25-1; 9 bases agree with TRBD2. Germline CDR1 reads MGHDK; CDR2 reads SYGVNS. CDR3 length equals 14 residues. This CDR3 is CAASERGARDTQYF. The CDR3 region has the DNA TGTGCTGCGAGCGAGCGGGGGGCCCGGGATACGCAGTATTTT.

The chain employs TRBV7-3 and TRBJ2-1; 8 positions agree with TRBD2. Germline trimming cut 3 bases from V and 9 bases from J; bases unmatched to any gene: 4. Germline CDR1 reads SGHTA; CDR2 reads FQGTGA. The CDR3 has 13 amino acids. The CDR3 spells CASSFERESEQFF. CDR3 nucleotides: TGTGCCAGCAGCTTCGAGCGGGAGAGTGAGCAGTTCTTC.

In this sample, this clone turned up a few times. V gene TRBV28 combines with J gene TRBJ2-7; 9 bases agree with TRBD1. Germline V gene lookup returns CDR1 MDHEN and CDR2 SYDVKM. The CDR3 spans 17 residues. Trimming took 5 bases from V and 3 from J; bases not matched to a gene: 14. The DNA for the CDR3 is TGTGCCAGCAGTCTACGCCCGGACAGGGGATTATACTACGAGCAGTACTTC. Residues: CASSLRPDRGLYYEQYF.

The chain uses TRBV29-1 and TRBJ2-1, with D possibly being TRBD2 (5 bases). Germline V gene sequence: CDR1 SQVTM, CDR2 ANQGSEA. The CDR3 sequence is 12 residues long. V lost 5 bases to trimming and J lost 6 bases, with 11 bases between them. The CDR3 protein is CSVRGLGNEQFF. The CDR3 bases are TGCAGCGTTCGGGGTCTGGGCAATGAGCAGTTCTTC.

The gene calls are TRBV15 and TRBJ2-1, with TRBD1 as a possible D gene (6 bases). This CDR3 is 15 amino acids long. CDR1 and CDR2 from the germline V gene are LNHNV and YYDKDF (reference sequence). V was cut by 1 base and J by 8 bases, with 15 bases left in between. In nucleotides, the CDR3 is TGTGCCACCAGCAGAGCCCTCGGACAGTCCGATGAGCAGTTCTTC. It is translated as CATSRALGQSDEQFF.

The genes are TRBV11-3 and TRBJ2-2, with 10 bases fitting TRBD2. The germline V gene has CDR1 SGHNT and CDR2 YENEEA. With 5 bases clipped from V and 6 bases from J, the junction kept 6 bases outside the gene matches. This CDR3 is 15 amino acids long. CDR3 amino acids: CASSPGLAGAGELFF. In DNA form, the CDR3 reads TGTGCCAGCAGCCCGGGCCTAGCGGGAGCCGGGGAGCTGTTTTTT.

V gene TRBV19 combines with J gene TRBJ2-7; possibly TRBD1 for D (6 bases). Deletions cut 3 bases from V and 4 bases from J, with 16 bases between. Germline CDR1 and CDR2: LNHDA and SQIVND (reference sequence). The CDR3 length is 15 residues. As DNA, the CDR3 is TGTGCCAGTAGTATCTCGACACAGGGAGCGTACGAGCAGTACTTC. Encoded protein: CASSISTQGAYEQYF.

The rearrangement links TRBV9 to TRBJ2-1, with unresolved D. Trimming stripped 3 bases from V and 15 bases from J, with 7 bases between. Germline V gene data show CDR1 as SGDLS and CDR2 as YYNGEE. The CDR3 contains 9 residues. The CDR3: CASSAQLFF. The CDR3 DNA reads as TGTGCCAGCAGCGCTCAGTTGTTCTTC.

The chain has TRBV9 and TRBJ2-1; the D gene is possibly TRBD2 (6 bases). The germline V gene has CDR1 SGDLS and CDR2 YYNGEE. The CDR3 is 16 amino acids. Trimming took 4 bases from V and 8 from J, leaving 22 bases between them. CDR3 nucleotides: TGTGCCAGCAGCTCCACCGGGACTCTAAATTTCGATGAGCAGTTCTTC. Translation gives CASSSTGTLNFDEQFF.

The rearrangement links TRBV29-1 to TRBJ2-1, with TRBD2 identical over 14 bases. The CDR3 extends over 14 amino acids. CDR1 is SQVTM and CDR2 is ANQGSEA in the germline V gene. The CDR3: CSAPGLAGVGEQFF. CDR3 in DNA: TGCAGTGCGCCGGGACTAGCGGGAGTTGGGGAGCAGTTCTTC.

The chain recombines TRBV5-4 with TRBJ2-2, with D perhaps matching TRBD2 (6 bases). Trimming cost V 4 bases and J 2 bases, with 9 bases left between them. This CDR3 comprises 14 residues. Germline values: CDR1 SGHNT, CDR2 YYREEE (reference sequence). This CDR3 reads CASSGGLNTGELFF. CDR3 nucleotide sequence: TGTGCCAGCAGCGGGGGACTTAACACCGGGGAGCTGTTTTTT.

The count of this clone is one. The chain employs TRBV19 and TRBJ2-5, with 11 bases that match TRBD2. In germline, CDR1 is LNHDA, CDR2 SQIVND (reference sequence). V lost 5 bases, J lost 4 bases, and 15 bases stayed unmatched. This CDR3 is 18 amino acids long. CDR3 residues: CASSYSGRAGRARETQYF. CDR3 sequence (DNA): TGTGCCAGTAGTTATAGCGGGAGGGCCGGTCGTGCTCGAGAGACCCAGTACTTC.

The chain links TRBV5-1 to TRBJ2-3; 7 bases are a match to TRBD2. Germline CDR1 reads SGHRS; CDR2 reads YFSETQ. The J segment lost 0 bases and the V segment lost 0 bases, leaving 7 bases of the junction unmatched. CDR3 length equals 17 residues. CDR3 loop: CASSLALASGSTDTQYF. The CDR3 DNA follows: TGCGCCAGCAGCTTGGCCCTGGCTAGCGGAAGCACAGATACGCAGTATTTT.

The chain carries TRBV6-1 and TRBJ1-6; 9 bases match TRBD1. V trimming: 4 bases; J trimming: 0 bases; junction bases outside the gene matches: 10. The length of the CDR3 is 19 residues. The V gene's germline CDR1 is MNHNS and CDR2 SASEGT. The CDR3: CASSAAGTGFGSYNSPLHF. CDR3 DNA: TGTGCCAGCAGTGCCGCGGGGACAGGGTTTGGCTCCTATAATTCACCCCTCCACTTT.

The chain joins TRBV6-5 to TRBJ1-1; D is uncertain. V was pared by 0 bases and J by 1 base, with 12 bases between. Germline V gene sequence: CDR1 MNHEY, CDR2 SVGAGI. The CDR3 extends over 16 amino acids. The CDR3 spells CASSYSGGVTNTEAFF. CDR3 in DNA: TGTGCCAGCAGTTACTCGGGCGGGGTAACGAACACTGAAGCTTTCTTT.

The chain joins TRBV7-9 to TRBJ2-5, with 8 positions matching TRBD2. The J call is doubtful: the DNA matches TRBJ2-7 better. This CDR3 has 18 amino acids. Germline V gives CDR1 SEHNR, CDR2 FQNEAQ (reference sequence). In DNA form, the CDR3 reads TGTGCCAGCAGCTTAGAAGGGTTCTACGGGACTAGCTCCTACGAGCAGTACTTC. Translating it yields CASSLEGFYGTSSYEQYF.

This clone was seen more than once but under ten times. The chain combines TRBV27 with TRBJ1-6; D is ambiguous. The CDR3 consists of 15 residues. V lost 4 bases, J lost 7 bases, and 14 bases lay in between. Germline CDR1 and CDR2: MNHEY and SMNVEV (reference sequence). The CDR3 spells CASSSTVVRNSPLHF. The CDR3 DNA reads as TGTGCCAGCAGTTCCACAGTAGTTAGGAATTCACCCCTCCACTTT.

The V call is TRBV9, the J call TRBJ1-1; TRBD1 aligns across 7 bases. CDR1 and CDR2 from the germline V gene are SGDLS and YYNGEE. Unmatched junction bases numbered 5, after V lost 3 bases and J lost 6 bases. CDR3 length equals 13 residues. The CDR3 loop reads CASSETDRAEAFF. In DNA, the CDR3 is TGTGCCAGCAGCGAAACCGACAGGGCTGAAGCTTTCTTT.

There are many counts of this clone. This chain connects TRBV5-1 to TRBJ1-4, with a tentative D call TRBD1 (6 bases). Germline V gene sequence: CDR1 SGHRS, CDR2 YFSETQ. Trimming stripped 4 bases from V and 0 bases from J, with 16 bases between. The length of the CDR3 is 17 residues. The chain's CDR3 is CASSPGGGGSTNEKLFF. CDR3 DNA sequence: TGCGCCAGCAGCCCTGGCGGGGGGGGCTCAACTAATGAAAAACTGTTTTTT.